Below are 9 T cell receptor beta chains sequenced from a single sample in a study of cytotoxic CD8 clonotypes in ibrutinib-treated CLL. Sequenced by immunoSEQ multiplex PCR; TCRdb stores in-frame clones only, minus some. The repertoire holds 120,000 to 150,000 clones, around 93% seen once, with 10% to 11% in the top ten. The specimen was PBMCs, collected after 12 months of ibrutinib treatment. Receptors originate from a human donor with chronic lymphocytic leukemia.

This chain joins TRBV28 and TRBJ2-5; 12 bases map to TRBD2. The CDR3 consists of 15 residues. With V trimmed by 8 bases and J by 4 bases, 8 bases remained unmatched. CDR1 and CDR2 (germline): MDHEN, SYDVKM. CDR3 bases: TGTGCCAGCCAAATCGGACTAGCGGGAACAGAGACCCAGTACTTC. It yields the protein CASQIGLAGTETQYF.

The genes are TRBV18 and TRBJ2-3; TRBD1 matches at 8 bases. The V gene's germline CDR1 is KGHSH and CDR2 LQKENI. The CDR3 sequence is 15 residues long. The J segment lost 4 bases and the V segment lost 5 bases, leaving 8 bases of the junction unmatched. This CDR3 reads CASSKGGQGADTQYF. The CDR3 DNA reads TGTGCCAGCTCAAAGGGTGGACAGGGAGCAGATACGCAGTATTTT.

The rearrangement joins TRBV7-3 to TRBJ2-3, with TRBD1 matching over 9 bases. Per germline, CDR1 SGHTA and CDR2 FQGTGA. V was clipped by 4 bases and J by 4 bases; unmatched bases: 6. The CDR3 is 15 residues long. The CDR3 nucleotides read TGTGCCAGCAGCTCACAGGGGGCGTTCCCAGATACGCAGTATTTT. Its protein is CASSSQGAFPDTQYF. Drawing the rest from reference TRBV7-3 and TRBJ2-3, the complete variable domain is GAGVSQTPSNKVTEKGKYVELRCDPISGHTALYWYRQSLGQGPEFLIYFQGTGAADDSGLPNDRFFAVRPEGSVSTLKIQRTERGDSAVYLCASSSQGAFPDTQYFGPGTRLTVL.

The chain couples TRBV7-2 to TRBJ1-5; the D is unclear. The ends were cut back, 2 bases at V and 2 bases at J, with 7 bases in the middle. Germline V gene lookup returns CDR1 SGHTA and CDR2 FQGNSA. The CDR3 consists of 14 residues. CDR3 nucleotide sequence: TGTGCCAGCAGCTTAAACGGGGGCAATCAGCCCCAGCATTTT. This translates into CASSLNGGNQPQHF.

The rearrangement links TRBV28 to TRBJ1-2; 7 positions agree with TRBD1. Germline V gene lookup returns CDR1 MDHEN and CDR2 SYDVKM. Losses at the gene ends were 2 bases for V and 6 bases for J; bases not matched to a gene: 6. The CDR3 is 14 residues long. The CDR3 sequence is CASSLIYRGNGYTF. The CDR3 DNA reads as TGTGCCAGCAGTTTAATCTACAGGGGCAATGGCTACACCTTC.

V and J are TRBV7-2 and TRBJ2-3; no reliable D call. Trimming removed 2 bases from V and 0 bases from J, with 9 bases in between. The CDR3 loop spans 15 amino acids. Germline values: CDR1 SGHTA, CDR2 FQGNSA. The CDR3 here is CASSLINFSTDTQYF. CDR3 DNA: TGTGCCAGCAGCTTAATCAACTTCAGCACAGATACGCAGTATTTT.

This clone came up once. J is TRBJ1-4 and V is TRBV11-1, with 8 positions matching TRBD1. The CDR3 has 13 residues. Germline V lookup: CDR1 SGHAT, CDR2 FQDESV (reference sequence). J gave up 6 bases and V 5 bases, and 2 bases lay outside the gene matches. CDR3 DNA sequence: TGTGCCAGCAGCCACAGGGGGGATGAAAAACTGTTTTTT. Translating gives CASSHRGDEKLFF.

J is TRBJ2-2 and V is TRBV19, with D possibly TRBD1 on 5 matching bases. Trimming shortened V by 7 bases and J by 4 bases, and 19 bases separated the two germline ends. Germline values: CDR1 LNHDA, CDR2 SQIVND (reference sequence). There are 16 residues in the CDR3. CDR3 in amino acids: CASKERSTGLTGELFF. In nucleotides, the CDR3 is TGTGCCAGTAAGGAGCGATCAACAGGCCTCACCGGGGAGCTGTTTTTT.

The V call is TRBV28, the J call TRBJ2-3; 7 bases are shared with TRBD2. The V segment lost 4 bases and the J segment 4 bases; nucleotides outside the gene matches: 5. This CDR3 region has 14 residues. The germline V gene encodes CDR1 MDHEN and CDR2 SYDVKM. The CDR3 coding sequence is TGTGCCAGCAGTTCCGATGGGGGGGCAGATACGCAGTATTTT. As protein: CASSSDGGADTQYF.